This entry is about one T cell receptor (beta chain). Its antigen is undetermined. The PCR used 60 Vbeta and 13 Jbeta primers. TCRdb's copy holds only in-frame clones and misses some; the assay was immunoSEQ multiplex PCR. Seen here are some 150,000 clones, roughly 80% observed once, and the top ten hold just under 5%. CDR1 is LNHNV, CDR2 YYDKDF, per germline (reference sequence). CDR3 length: 18 residues. The germline V and J ends were trimmed by 1 base and 1 base, with 19 bases remaining between them. The entry originates in a study of cytomegalovirus exposure and HLA in healthy donors. Study-level findings and limits: TCR beta chains numbering under 200 were designated cytomegalovirus-associated. Per a prior analysis, the majority of TCR beta V segments were productive roughly 87% or roughly 30% of the time. Later analysis showed most CMV-associated TCR beta chains appearing HLA-restricted.

The V gene is TRBV15, the J gene TRBJ1-2, with D unresolved. The clonotype comes from a woman between 18 and 30 years old in good health and CMV-seropositive. Sequencing input: PBMCs. The chain's CDR3 is CATSRGMVGLTFNYGYTF. The CDR3 region has the DNA TGTGCCACCAGCAGAGGAATGGTAGGACTAACTTTTAACTATGGCTACACCTTC.